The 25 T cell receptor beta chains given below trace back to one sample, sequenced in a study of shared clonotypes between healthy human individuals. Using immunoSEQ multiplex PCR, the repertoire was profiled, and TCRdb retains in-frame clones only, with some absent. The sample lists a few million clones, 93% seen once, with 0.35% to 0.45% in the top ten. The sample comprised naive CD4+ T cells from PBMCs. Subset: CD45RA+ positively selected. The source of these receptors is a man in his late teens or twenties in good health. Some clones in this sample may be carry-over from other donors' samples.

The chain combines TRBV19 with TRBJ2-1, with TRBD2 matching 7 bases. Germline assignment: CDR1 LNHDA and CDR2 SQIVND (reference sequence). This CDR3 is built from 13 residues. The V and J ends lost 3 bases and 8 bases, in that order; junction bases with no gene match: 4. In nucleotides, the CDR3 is TGTGCCAGTAGTATTTCGGGGGGTGATGAGCAGTTCTTC. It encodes CASSISGGDEQFF.

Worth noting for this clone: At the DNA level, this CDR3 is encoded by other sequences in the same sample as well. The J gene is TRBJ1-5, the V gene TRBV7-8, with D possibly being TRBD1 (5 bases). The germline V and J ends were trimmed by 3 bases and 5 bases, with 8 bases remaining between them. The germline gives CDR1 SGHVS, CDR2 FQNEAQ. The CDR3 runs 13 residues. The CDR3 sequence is CASSLAGDQPQHF. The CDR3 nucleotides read TGTGCCAGCAGCTTGGCGGGGGATCAGCCCCAGCATTTT.

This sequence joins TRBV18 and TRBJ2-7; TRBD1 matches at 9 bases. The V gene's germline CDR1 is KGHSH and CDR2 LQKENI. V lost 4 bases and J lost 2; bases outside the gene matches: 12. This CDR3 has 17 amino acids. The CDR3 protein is CASSLRTGDASAYEQYF. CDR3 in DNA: TGTGCCAGCTCACTCAGGACAGGGGACGCCTCGGCCTACGAGCAGTACTTC.

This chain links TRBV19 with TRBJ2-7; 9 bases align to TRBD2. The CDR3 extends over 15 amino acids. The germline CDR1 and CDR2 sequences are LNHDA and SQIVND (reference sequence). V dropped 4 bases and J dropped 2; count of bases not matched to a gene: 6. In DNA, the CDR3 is TGTGCCAGTAGTAAAGCGCTAGCGGGGACCTACGAGCAGTACTTC. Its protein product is CASSKALAGTYEQYF.

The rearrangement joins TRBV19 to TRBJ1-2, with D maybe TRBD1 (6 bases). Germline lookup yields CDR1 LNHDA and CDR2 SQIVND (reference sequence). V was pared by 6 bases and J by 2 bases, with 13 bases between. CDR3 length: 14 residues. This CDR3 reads CASSGRTENYGYTF. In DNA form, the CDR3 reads TGTGCCAGTAGCGGCCGGACAGAGAACTATGGCTACACCTTC.

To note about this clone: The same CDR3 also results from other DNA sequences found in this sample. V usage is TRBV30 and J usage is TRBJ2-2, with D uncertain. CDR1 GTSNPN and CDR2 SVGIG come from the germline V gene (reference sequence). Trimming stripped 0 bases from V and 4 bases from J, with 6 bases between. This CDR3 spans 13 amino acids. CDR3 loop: CAWSVLGTGELFF. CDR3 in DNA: TGTGCCTGGAGTGTATTGGGCACCGGGGAGCTGTTTTTT. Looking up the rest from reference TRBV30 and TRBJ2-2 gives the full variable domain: SQTIHQWPATLVQPVGSPLSLECTVEGTSNPNLYWYRQAAGRGLQLLFYSVGIGQISSEVPQNLSASRPQDRQFILSSKKLLLSDSGFYLCAWSVLGTGELFFGEGSRLTVL.

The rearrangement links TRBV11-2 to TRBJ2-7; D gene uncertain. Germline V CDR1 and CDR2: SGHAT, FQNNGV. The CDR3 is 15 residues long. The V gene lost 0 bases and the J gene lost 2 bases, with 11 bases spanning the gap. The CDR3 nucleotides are TGTGCCAGCAGCTTAGAGCAGGCCTACACCTACGAGCAGTACTTC. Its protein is CASSLEQAYTYEQYF.

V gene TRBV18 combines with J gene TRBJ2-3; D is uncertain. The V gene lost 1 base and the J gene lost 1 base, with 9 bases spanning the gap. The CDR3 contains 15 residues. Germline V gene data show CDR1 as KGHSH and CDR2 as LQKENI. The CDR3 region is CASSPLPGRTDTQYF. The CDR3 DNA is TGTGCCAGCTCACCACTCCCTGGCCGCACAGATACGCAGTATTTT.

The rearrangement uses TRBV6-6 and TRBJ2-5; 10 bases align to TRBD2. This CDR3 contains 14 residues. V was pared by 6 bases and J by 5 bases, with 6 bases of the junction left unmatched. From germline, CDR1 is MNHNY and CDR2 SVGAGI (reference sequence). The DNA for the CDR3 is TGTGCCAGCAGCGGTCTAGCGGGAGTTGAGACCCAGTACTTC. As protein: CASSGLAGVETQYF.

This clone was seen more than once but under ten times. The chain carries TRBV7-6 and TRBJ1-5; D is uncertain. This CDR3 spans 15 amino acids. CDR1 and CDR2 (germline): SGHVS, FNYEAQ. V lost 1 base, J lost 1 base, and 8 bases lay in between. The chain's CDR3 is CASSLGLSSNQPQHF. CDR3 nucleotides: TGTGCCAGCAGCTTAGGGTTGTCGAGCAATCAGCCCCAGCATTTT. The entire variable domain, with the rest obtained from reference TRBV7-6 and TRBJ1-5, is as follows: GAGVSQSPRYKVTKRGQDVALRCDPISGHVSLYWYRQALGQGPEFLTYFNYEAQQDKSGLPNDRFSAERPEGSISTLTIQRTEQRDSAMYRCASSLGLSSNQPQHFGDGTRLSIL.

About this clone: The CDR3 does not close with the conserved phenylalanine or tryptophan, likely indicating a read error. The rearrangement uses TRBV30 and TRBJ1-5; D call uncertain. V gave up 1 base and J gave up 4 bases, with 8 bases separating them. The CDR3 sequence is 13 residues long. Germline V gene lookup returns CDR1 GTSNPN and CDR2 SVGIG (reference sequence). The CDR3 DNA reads TGTGCCTGGAGTGGCAGTGTTAATCAGCCCCAGCATCTT. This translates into CAWSGSVNQPQHL.

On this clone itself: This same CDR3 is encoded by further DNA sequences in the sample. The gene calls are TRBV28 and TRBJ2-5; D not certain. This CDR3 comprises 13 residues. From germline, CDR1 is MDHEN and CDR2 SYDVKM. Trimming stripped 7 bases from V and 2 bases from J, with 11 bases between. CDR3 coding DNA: TGTGCCAGCACTTCGGGTGGGCAAGAGACCCAGTACTTC. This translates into CASTSGGQETQYF. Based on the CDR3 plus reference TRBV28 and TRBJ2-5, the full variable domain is DVKVTQSSRYLVKRTGEKVFLECVQDMDHENMFWYRQDPGLGLRLIYFSYDVKMKEKGDIPEGYSVSREKKERFSLILESASTNQTSMYLCASTSGGQETQYFGPGTRLLVL.

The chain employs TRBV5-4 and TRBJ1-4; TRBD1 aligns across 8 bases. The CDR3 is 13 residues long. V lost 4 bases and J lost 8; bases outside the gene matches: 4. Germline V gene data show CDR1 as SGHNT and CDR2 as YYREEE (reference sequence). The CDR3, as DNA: TGTGCCAGCAGCGACAGGGGCGGCGAAAAACTGTTTTTT. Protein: CASSDRGGEKLFF.

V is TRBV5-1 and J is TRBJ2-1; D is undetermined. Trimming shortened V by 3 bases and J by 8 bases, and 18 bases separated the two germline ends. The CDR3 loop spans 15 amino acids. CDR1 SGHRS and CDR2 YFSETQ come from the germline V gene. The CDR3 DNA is TGCGCCAGCAGCTCCCGACCCCCGCCGGGCGATGAGCAGTTCTTC. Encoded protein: CASSSRPPPGDEQFF. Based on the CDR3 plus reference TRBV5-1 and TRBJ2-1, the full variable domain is KAGVTQTPRYLIKTRGQQVTLSCSPISGHRSVSWYQQTPGQGLQFLFEYFSETQRNKGNFPGRFSGRQFSNSRSEMNVSTLELGDSALYLCASSSRPPPGDEQFFGPGTRLTVL.

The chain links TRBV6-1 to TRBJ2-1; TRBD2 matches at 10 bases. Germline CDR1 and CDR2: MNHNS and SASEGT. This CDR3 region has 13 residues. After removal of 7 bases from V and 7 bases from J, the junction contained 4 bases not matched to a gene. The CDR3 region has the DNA TGTGCCAGCACTAGCGGGAGATTGAATGAGCAGTTCTTC. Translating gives CASTSGRLNEQFF.

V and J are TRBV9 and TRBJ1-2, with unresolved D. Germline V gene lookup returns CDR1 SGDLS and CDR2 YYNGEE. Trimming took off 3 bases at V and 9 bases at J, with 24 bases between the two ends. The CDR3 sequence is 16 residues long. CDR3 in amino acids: CASSATRTGLIPSYTF. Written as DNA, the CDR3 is TGTGCCAGCAGCGCAACGCGAACCGGACTGATTCCGAGCTACACCTTC.

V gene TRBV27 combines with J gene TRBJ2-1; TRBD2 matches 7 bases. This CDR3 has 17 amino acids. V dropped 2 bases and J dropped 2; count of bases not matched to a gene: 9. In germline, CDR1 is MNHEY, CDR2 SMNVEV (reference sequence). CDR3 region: CASSLLPPSGTYNEQFF. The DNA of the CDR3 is TGTGCCAGCAGTTTACTCCCTCCTAGCGGAACCTACAATGAGCAGTTCTTC.

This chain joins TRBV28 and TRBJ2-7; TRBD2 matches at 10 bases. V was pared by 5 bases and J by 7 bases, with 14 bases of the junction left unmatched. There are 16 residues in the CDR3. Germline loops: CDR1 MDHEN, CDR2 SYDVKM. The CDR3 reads CASSPGNVAGGLEQYF. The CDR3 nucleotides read TGTGCCAGCAGTCCGGGGAATGTAGCGGGAGGTCTTGAGCAGTACTTC.

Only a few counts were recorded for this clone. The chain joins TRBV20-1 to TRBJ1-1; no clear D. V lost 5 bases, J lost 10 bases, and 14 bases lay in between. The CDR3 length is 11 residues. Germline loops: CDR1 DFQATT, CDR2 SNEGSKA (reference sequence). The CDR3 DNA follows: TGCAGTGCTCCTTCCGGCCGAGGAGCTTTCTTT. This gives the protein CSAPSGRGAFF.

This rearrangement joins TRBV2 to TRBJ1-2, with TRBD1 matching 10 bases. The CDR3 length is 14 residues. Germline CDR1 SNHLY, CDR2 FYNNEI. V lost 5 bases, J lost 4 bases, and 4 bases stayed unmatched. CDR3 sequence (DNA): TGTGCCAGCAGTCCGGGACAGGGGATCTATGGCTACACCTTC. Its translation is CASSPGQGIYGYTF. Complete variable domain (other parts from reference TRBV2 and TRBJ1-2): EPEVTQTPSHQVTQMGQEVILRCVPISNHLYFYWYRQILGQKVEFLVSFYNNEISEKSEIFDDQFSVERPDGSNFTLKIRSTKLEDSAMYFCASSPGQGIYGYTFGSGTRLTVV.

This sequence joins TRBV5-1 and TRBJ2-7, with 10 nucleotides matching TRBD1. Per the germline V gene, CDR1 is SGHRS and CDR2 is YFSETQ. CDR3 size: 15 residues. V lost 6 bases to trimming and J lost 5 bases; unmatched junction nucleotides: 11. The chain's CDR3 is CASTDPGQGYHEQYF. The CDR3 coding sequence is TGCGCCAGCACCGACCCGGGACAGGGGTACCACGAGCAGTACTTC.

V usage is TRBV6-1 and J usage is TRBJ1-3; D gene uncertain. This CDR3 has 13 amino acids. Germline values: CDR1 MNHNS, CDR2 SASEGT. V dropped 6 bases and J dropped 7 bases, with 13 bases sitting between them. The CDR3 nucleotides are TGTGCCAGCAGCCCGACCGACGCGAACACCATATATTTT. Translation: CASSPTDANTIYF.

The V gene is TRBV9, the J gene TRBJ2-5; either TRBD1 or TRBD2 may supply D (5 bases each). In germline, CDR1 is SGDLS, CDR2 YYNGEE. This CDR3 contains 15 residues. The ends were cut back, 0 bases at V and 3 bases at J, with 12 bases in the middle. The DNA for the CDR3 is TGTGCCAGCAGCGTAGGAGGGACGCCCGAAGAGACCCAGTACTTC. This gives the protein CASSVGGTPEETQYF.

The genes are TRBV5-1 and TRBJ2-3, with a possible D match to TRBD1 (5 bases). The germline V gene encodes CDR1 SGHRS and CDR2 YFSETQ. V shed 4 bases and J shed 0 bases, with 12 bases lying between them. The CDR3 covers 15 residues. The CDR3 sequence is CASSPIQGSTDTQYF. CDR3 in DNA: TGCGCCAGCAGCCCCATCCAGGGTAGCACAGATACGCAGTATTTT.

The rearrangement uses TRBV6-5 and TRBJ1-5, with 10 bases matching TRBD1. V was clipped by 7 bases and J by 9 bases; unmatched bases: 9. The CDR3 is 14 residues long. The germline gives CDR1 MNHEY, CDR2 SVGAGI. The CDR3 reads CASKWDRGFGPQHF. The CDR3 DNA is TGTGCCAGCAAGTGGGACAGGGGTTTTGGGCCCCAGCATTTT.